This T cell receptor (beta chain) stems from a study of T-cell memory formation after mild COVID-19. The ends lost 0 bases at V and 0 bases at J; junction bases unmatched: 2. Germline V gene lookup returns CDR1 SGHRS and CDR2 YFSETQ. This CDR3 spans 16 amino acids. TCRdb fed the 5' RACE reads into MiXCR, producing one record per CDR3 protein. The sample lists about 200,000 distinct CDR3 sequences, around 16% occurring once. This clonotype has ten or more counts. Material: PBMCs or a T cell subset sorted from them (not recorded which). This clonotype was sampled from an adult woman who had mild COVID-19 (a few samples of this study predate the infection). Cell type and time point are not known. The rearrangement joins TRBV5-1 to TRBJ2-3; 9 positions match TRBD2. CDR3 in amino acids: CASSLGLAESTDTQYF. The CDR3 DNA is TGCGCCAGCAGCTTGGGACTAGCGGAGAGCACAGATACGCAGTATTTT.